This T cell receptor (beta chain) is from a study of blood T cell repertoires in COVID-19. Study summary: The United States, Italy and Spain were the sources of the acute and convalescent COVID-19 samples.

This CDR3 comprises 15 residues. V gave up 4 bases and J gave up 5 bases; unmatched junction bases: 6. CDR1 and CDR2 from the germline V gene are SGHNT and YYREEE (reference sequence). Original processing notes: Estimates of nucleated cell counts were drawn from the amplification of reference gene primers. TCRdb keeps only in-frame clones here, not all; method: immunoSEQ multiplex PCR. The D gene and trimming were derived from the DNA, and the V and J assignments and clone size from that table. The sample carries 340,000 or so clones, roughly 91% recorded once. The TCR comes from a man over 45 with active or convalescent COVID-19. Sequences were obtained from peripheral blood. The V and J genes are TRBV5-4 and TRBJ1-6; the match to TRBD1 covers 7 bases. The DNA for the CDR3 is TGTGCCAGCAGCCTTCCAACAGGGGATAATTCACCCCTCCACTTT. It encodes CASSLPTGDNSPLHF. The complete variable domain, with remaining parts taken from reference TRBV5-4 and TRBJ1-6, reads ETGVTQSPTHLIKTRGQQVTLRCSSQSGHNTVSWYQQALGQGPQFIFQYYREEENGRGNFPPRFSGLQFPNYSSELNVNALELDDSALYLCASSLPTGDNSPLHFGNGTRLTVT.